Reported below is one T cell receptor (beta chain). A read error may produce the germline difference seen at one junction end. This CDR3 is built from 12 residues. Germline assignment: CDR1 MDHEN and CDR2 SYDVKM. The repertoire was sequenced with immunoSEQ multiplex PCR; TCRdb's copy has only in-frame clones and lacks some. The repertoire has tens of thousands of clones, roughly 95% of them found once; the top ten carry approximately 0.21%. The sample is drawn from a study of B cell selection in AIRE deficiency. Sorting defined conventional CD4 T cells as CD4+CD127+. The rearrangement links TRBV28 to TRBJ2-5, with 7 positions matching TRBD1. The clonotype was recovered from a human donor in good health. Sequencing was performed on CD4+CD127+ conventional T cells sorted from PBMCs. The CDR3 loop reads CATTGDGETQHF. The CDR3 DNA follows: TGTGCCACTACAGGGGACGGGGAGACCCAGCACTTC. Combining the CDR3 with reference TRBV28 and TRBJ2-5 gives the whole variable domain DVKVTQSSRYLVKRTGEKVFLECVQDMDHENMFWYRQDPGLGLRLIYFSYDVKMKEKGDIPEGYSVSREKKERFSLILESASTNQTSMYLCATTGDGETQHFGPGTRLLVL.